This TCR beta chain stems from a study of blood T cells in healthy people across ages. Study results and limitations: Bulk PBMC profiling left naive and antigen-experienced comparisons inconclusive.

A second about 6 to 11 cycle PCR used barcoded and J-beta primers. TCRdb re-called the 5' RACE reads through MiXCR, storing one row per CDR3 protein. The sample lists about 810,000 distinct CDR3 sequences; about 36% were seen once. CDR3 length equals 14 residues. The germline V and J ends were trimmed by 3 bases and 0 bases, with 9 bases remaining between them. The germline CDR1 and CDR2 sequences are SEHNR and FQNEAQ (reference sequence). A remark on this clonotype: The antigen is undetermined.

The source is a man between 18 and 29 years old in good health. This rearrangement joins TRBV7-9 to TRBJ2-7; D unclear. The sequencing input was blood. In DNA, the CDR3 is TGTGCCAGCAGCTTGGACGGCTTCTCCTACGAGCAGTACTTC. It translates to CASSLDGFSYEQYF. The variable domain in full, completed from reference TRBV7-9 and TRBJ2-7, reads DTGVSQNPRHKITKRGQNVTFRCDPISEHNRLYWYRQTLGQGPEFLTYFQNEAQLEKSRLLSDRFSAERPKGSFSTLEIQRTEQGDSAMYLCASSLDGFSYEQYFGPGTRLTVT.